One and the same sample provided the 21 T cell receptor beta chains below, sequenced in a study of T cell changes during pregnancy in multiple sclerosis. Assay: immunoSEQ multiplex PCR; the TCRdb copy retains only in-frame clones and omits some. The sample consists of tens of thousands of clones, less than 95% of them appearing once. The input for sequencing was peripheral blood, taken in the third trimester of pregnancy. The receptors were sampled from a female donor in good health, enrolled as a control in a pregnancy study.

This sequence joins TRBV11-3 and TRBJ1-6; perhaps TRBD1 as D (6 bases). Germline V gene data show CDR1 as SGHNT and CDR2 as YENEEA. The CDR3 spans 17 residues. Trimming removed 5 bases from V and 9 bases from J, with 23 bases in between. CDR3 sequence: CASSRPQMGGLVSPLHF. CDR3 DNA sequence: TGTGCCAGCAGCCGCCCACAGATGGGGGGGCTTGTTTCACCCCTCCACTTT.

The chain couples TRBV13 to TRBJ2-7; 8 bases line up with TRBD1. The V gene end was trimmed by 5 bases and the J gene end by 2 bases; junction bases not matched to a gene: 11. Germline assignment: CDR1 PRHDT and CDR2 FYEKMQ (reference sequence). This CDR3 spans 16 amino acids. CDR3: CASSGQMDRVPYEQYF. CDR3 DNA: TGTGCCAGCAGCGGACAAATGGACAGGGTGCCCTACGAGCAGTACTTC.

The chain links TRBV29-1 to TRBJ1-1; D might be TRBD1 (5 bases). Trimming removed 7 bases from V and 3 bases from J, with 21 bases in between. Germline V lookup: CDR1 SQVTM, CDR2 ANQGSEA. This CDR3 comprises 15 residues. The CDR3 is CSARGLVGGDTEAFF. The CDR3 coding sequence is TGCAGCGCGCGGGGACTCGTTGGAGGGGACACTGAAGCTTTCTTT. Filled out from reference TRBV29-1 and TRBJ1-1, the complete variable domain reads SAVISQKPSRDICQRGTSLTIQCQVDSQVTMMFWYRQQPGQSLTLIATANQGSEATYESGFVIDKFPISRPNLTFSTLTVSNMSPEDSSIYLCSARGLVGGDTEAFFGQGTRLTVV.

This sequence joins TRBV7-2 and TRBJ2-3; D might be TRBD2 (5 bases). Germline V CDR1 and CDR2: SGHTA, FQGNSA. This CDR3 is built from 14 residues. V lost 0 bases and J 1 base, leaving 5 bases between the germline ends. CDR3 sequence (DNA): TGTGCCAGCAGCTTAGCGGAGGGCACAGATACGCAGTATTTT. Protein product: CASSLAEGTDTQYF.

The CDR3 DNA reads TGTGCCAGCAGTTACTCGAGCGGGGGGGCCGGAGATACGCAGTATTTT. Protein: CASSYSSGGAGDTQYF. This chain links TRBV6-6 with TRBJ2-3; the match to TRBD2 covers 10 bases. Trimming removed 0 bases from V and 5 bases from J; junction bases left unmatched: 5. This CDR3 spans 16 amino acids. Germline V gene sequence: CDR1 MNHNY, CDR2 SVGAGI (reference sequence).

The J gene is TRBJ2-2, the V gene TRBV27; 7 bases line up with TRBD2. Trimming at V came to 6 bases and at J to 2 bases, leaving 6 bases not matched to a gene. Germline V gene lookup returns CDR1 MNHEY and CDR2 SMNVEV (reference sequence). CDR3 length equals 15 residues. The CDR3: CASRPRDYNTGELFF. CDR3 sequence (DNA): TGTGCCAGCAGACCCCGGGACTATAACACCGGGGAGCTGTTTTTT.

The rearrangement links TRBV19 to TRBJ2-5, with D possibly TRBD1 on 6 matching bases. The ends were cut back, 6 bases at V and 5 bases at J, with 19 bases in the middle. CDR3 length equals 15 residues. The V gene's germline CDR1 is LNHDA and CDR2 SQIVND (reference sequence). In nucleotides, the CDR3 is TGTGCCAGTAGCTTCCCGGGCAGGGGATATGAGACCCAGTACTTC. Its protein product is CASSFPGRGYETQYF.

The V gene is TRBV6-1, the J gene TRBJ2-1; D gene unclear. Germline-derived CDR1 and CDR2 are MNHNS and SASEGT. The CDR3 runs 13 residues. V dropped 2 bases and J dropped 10 bases, with 12 bases sitting between them. In DNA, the CDR3 is TGTGCCAGCAGTGAATCCATCCCCCGGGAGCAGTTCTTC. This gives the protein CASSESIPREQFF.

V and J are TRBV19 and TRBJ1-5; D may be TRBD1 (5 bases). Germline V gene lookup returns CDR1 LNHDA and CDR2 SQIVND (reference sequence). This CDR3 comprises 15 residues. The V end was cut by 3 bases, the J end by 1 base, with 10 bases between. CDR3 sequence reads: CASSMLGGSNQPQHF. CDR3 bases: TGTGCCAGTAGTATGTTGGGGGGAAGCAATCAGCCCCAGCATTTT.

This clone has just one count. This chain uses TRBV6-6 with TRBJ1-2; 7 bases are a match to TRBD1. Germline V gene lookup returns CDR1 MNHNY and CDR2 SVGAGI (reference sequence). The CDR3 loop spans 13 amino acids. V gave up 5 bases and J gave up 3 bases; unmatched junction bases: 3. CDR3 bases: TGTGCCAGCAGTCGGACAGGAGACTATGGCTACACCTTC. Its translation is CASSRTGDYGYTF.

This clone has just one count. The chain joins TRBV7-9 to TRBJ2-7, with TRBD1 matching over 11 bases. V lost 4 bases to trimming and J lost 2 bases; unmatched junction nucleotides: 10. Per germline, CDR1 SEHNR and CDR2 FQNEAQ (reference sequence). There are 17 residues in the CDR3. In DNA form, the CDR3 reads TGTGCCAGCAGCTCCTACCGTGGACAGGGGGCCACCTACGAGCAGTACTTC. This sequence encodes CASSSYRGQGATYEQYF.

The CDR3 sequence is CASSSRPGQGTYEQYF. CDR3 nucleotides: TGTGCCAGCAGCTCTAGGCCGGGACAGGGAACCTACGAGCAGTACTTC. The chain joins TRBV7-9 to TRBJ2-7; the match to TRBD1 covers 9 bases. The CDR3 sequence is 16 residues long. Looked up from germline, CDR1 is SEHNR and CDR2 is FQNEAQ (reference sequence). Unmatched junction bases numbered 9, after V lost 4 bases and J lost 2 bases.

Only one count was recorded for this clone. The chain uses TRBV4-3 and TRBJ2-2, with D perhaps TRBD1 (6 bases). Germline lookup yields CDR1 LGHNA and CDR2 YSLEER. The CDR3 runs 15 residues. V shed 1 base and J shed 4 bases, with 10 bases lying between them. The CDR3 nucleotides are TGCGCCAGCAGCCAAGGGGGGCAAGGCACCGGGGAGCTGTTTTTT. Protein: CASSQGGQGTGELFF.

The chain couples TRBV19 to TRBJ2-1; 8 bases are a match to TRBD2. Germline trimming cut 7 bases from V and 6 bases from J; bases unmatched to any gene: 20. The CDR3 covers 18 residues. Germline loops: CDR1 LNHDA, CDR2 SQIVND (reference sequence). CDR3 sequence reads: CASTTPPGRGGPGNEQFF. CDR3 nucleotides: TGTGCCAGTACTACCCCCCCCGGGAGGGGGGGGCCGGGCAATGAGCAGTTCTTC. Full variable domain (rest looked up from reference TRBV19 and TRBJ2-1): DGGITQSPKYLFRKEGQNVTLSCEQNLNHDAMYWYRQDPGQGLRLIYYSQIVNDFQKGDIAEGYSVSREKKESFPLTVTSAQKNPTAFYLCASTTPPGRGGPGNEQFFGPGTRLTVL.

CDR3 residues: CAWNYGGGGFDTQYF. DNA of the CDR3: TGTGCCTGGAATTACGGGGGGGGCGGTTTTGATACGCAGTATTTT. The genes are TRBV30 and TRBJ2-3, with 8 bases matching TRBD2. After removal of 4 bases from V and 6 bases from J, the junction contained 12 bases not matched to a gene. The CDR3 sequence is 15 residues long. CDR1 and CDR2 (germline): GTSNPN, SVGIG (reference sequence).

V and J are TRBV6-5 and TRBJ2-7; no definite D call. CDR3 size: 12 residues. CDR1 MNHEY and CDR2 SVGAGI come from the germline V gene. Trimming took off 8 bases at V and 2 bases at J, with 10 bases between the two ends. The DNA of the CDR3 is TGTGCCAGCTACCGCAGGCCCTACGAGCAGTACTTC. This sequence encodes CASYRRPYEQYF.

This rearrangement joins TRBV18 to TRBJ2-7, with TRBD1 matching over 8 bases. Germline CDR1 is KGHSH and CDR2 is LQKENI. This CDR3 is built from 17 residues. The junction had 11 bases not matched to a gene; V was cut back by 3 bases and J by 1 base. CDR3 region: CASSPLRTGSLSYEQYF. CDR3 nucleotides: TGTGCCAGCTCACCCCTACGGACAGGGAGCTTATCCTACGAGCAGTACTTC.

The V gene is TRBV10-3, the J gene TRBJ2-3; 7 nucleotides align to TRBD2. Germline V gene sequence: CDR1 ENHRY, CDR2 SYGVKD. Trimming removed 0 bases from V and 6 bases from J; junction bases left unmatched: 3. The CDR3 consists of 14 residues. The CDR3 is CAISESGGSDTQYF. The CDR3 nucleotides read TGTGCCATCAGTGAGTCTGGCGGGAGTGATACGCAGTATTTT.

The V and J genes are TRBV19 and TRBJ2-5, with 15 positions matching TRBD2. The CDR3 length is 18 residues. V dropped 5 bases and J dropped 5; count of bases not matched to a gene: 12. CDR1 and CDR2 from the germline V gene are LNHDA and SQIVND (reference sequence). The chain's CDR3 is CASSLGGTSGRFGETQYF. Written as DNA, the CDR3 is TGTGCCAGTAGTCTCGGCGGGACTAGCGGGAGGTTCGGGGAGACCCAGTACTTC.

The J gene is TRBJ2-3, the V gene TRBV5-4; 13 positions match TRBD2. Germline V gene lookup returns CDR1 SGHNT and CDR2 YYREEE (reference sequence). V lost 5 bases, J lost 6 bases, and 9 bases stayed unmatched. CDR3 length: 16 residues. The DNA for the CDR3 is TGTGCCAGCAGACCTCGACTAGCGGGGGGCGGGGATACGCAGTATTTT. Encoded protein: CASRPRLAGGGDTQYF.

This clone was counted a few times. V usage is TRBV7-9 and J usage is TRBJ2-7; 11 bases agree with TRBD2. Germline CDR1 SEHNR, CDR2 FQNEAQ (reference sequence). This CDR3 comprises 14 residues. V lost 8 bases to trimming and J lost 3 bases; unmatched junction nucleotides: 6. DNA of the CDR3: TGTGCCAGCGGGACGGGGACTAGCGGCTACGAGCAGTACTTC. It translates to CASGTGTSGYEQYF.